This passage covers 10 T cell receptor beta chains from one sample sequenced in a study of response to subunit inactivated influenza vaccine. One entry per CDR3 protein, called by TCRdb with MiXCR from the RT-PCR reads. The sample includes 610,000 or so distinct CDR3 sequences, roughly 15% of them seen just once. This sample comprised PBMCs from blood, obtained roughly 12 days after vaccination. These receptors originate from a man aged 50 to 60 who received an inactivated influenza vaccine.

This chain joins TRBV10-3 and TRBJ2-7; a weak D match, TRBD1 (6 bases). Trimming cost V 10 bases and J 1 base, with 20 bases left between them. CDR1 and CDR2 (germline): ENHRY, SYGVKD. CDR3 length equals 15 residues. CDR3 sequence (DNA): TGTGCCACCCTAACCCACCTACAGGGTTCCTACGAGCAGTACTTC. Translating gives CATLTHLQGSYEQYF.

There are a few counts of this clonotype. The genes are TRBV5-1 and TRBJ2-7; possible D gene TRBD2, 6 bases. The CDR3 contains 17 residues. V was clipped by 0 bases and J by 0 bases, with 16 bases between them. Per the germline V gene, CDR1 is SGHRS and CDR2 is YFSETQ. The CDR3 region is CASSLVPRGSGSYEQYF. In DNA, the CDR3 is TGCGCCAGCAGCTTGGTCCCGCGGGGATCTGGCTCCTACGAGCAGTACTTC.

This clonotype was recorded once. The CDR3 DNA reads as TGTGCCAGCAACGGCAGGGAACATCCCTACGAGCAGTACTTC. It is translated as CASNGREHPYEQYF. The V and J genes are TRBV6-2 or TRBV6-3 and TRBJ2-7; the D gene is possibly TRBD1 (5 bases). The CDR3 consists of 14 residues. Per germline, CDR1 MNHEY and CDR2 SVGEGT. The ends were cut back, 7 bases at V and 2 bases at J, with 15 bases in the middle.

The genes are TRBV4-1 and TRBJ2-1; tentatively, D is TRBD1 (6 bases). Trimming took 4 bases from V and 3 from J, leaving 13 bases between them. Germline lookup yields CDR1 MGHRA and CDR2 YSYEKL. The CDR3 is made up of 15 amino acids. The CDR3 coding sequence is TGCGCCAGCAGCCCCCGGACAGCGTACTACAATGAGCAGTTCTTC. This sequence encodes CASSPRTAYYNEQFF.

In this sample, this clonotype turned up a few times. The rearrangement uses TRBV20-1 and TRBJ2-1; 7 nucleotides agree with TRBD2. Germline CDR1 and CDR2: DFQATT and SNEGSKA (reference sequence). The ends lost 3 bases at V and 7 bases at J; junction bases unmatched: 12. This CDR3 region has 15 residues. Here the CDR3 reads CSASKASGPKNEQFF. DNA of the CDR3: TGCAGTGCTAGCAAGGCTAGCGGCCCAAAGAATGAGCAGTTCTTC.

V usage is TRBV6-1 and J usage is TRBJ2-1, with no clear D. Per the germline V gene, CDR1 is MNHNS and CDR2 is SASEGT. This CDR3 contains 15 residues. The ends were cut back, 0 bases at V and 2 bases at J, with 8 bases in the middle. CDR3 coding DNA: TGTGCCAGCAGTGAAGCGGCCAGACCCTACAATGAGCAGTTCTTC. The encoded protein is CASSEAARPYNEQFF.

This clonotype was found a few times. The chain recombines TRBV12-3 or TRBV12-4 with TRBJ1-1; D not certain. CDR3 size: 11 residues. Trimming left V 1 base short and J 9 bases short, with 6 bases between. The CDR3 spells CASSLGVKAFF. In DNA, the CDR3 is TGTGCCAGCAGTTTAGGGGTAAAAGCTTTCTTT.

The chain is built from TRBV3-1 and TRBJ2-5, with 7 bases identical to TRBD2. CDR3 length equals 16 residues. CDR1 and CDR2 (germline): LGHDT, YNNKEL (reference sequence). Trimming removed 2 bases from V and 1 base from J; junction bases left unmatched: 7. The DNA for the CDR3 is TGTGCCAGCAGCCAAAGAGGGGAGGGCCCCCAAGAGACCCAGTACTTC. Protein: CASSQRGEGPQETQYF.

The chain has TRBV24-1 and TRBJ2-1, with a possible D match to TRBD2 (7 bases). The germline V and J ends were trimmed by 1 base and 5 bases, with 14 bases remaining between them. CDR1 KGHDR and CDR2 SFDVKD come from the germline V gene. The CDR3 is 16 residues long. The CDR3 sequence: CATSDLGGGPNNEQFF. As DNA, the CDR3 is TGTGCCACCAGTGATTTAGGGGGAGGGCCTAACAATGAGCAGTTCTTC.

The J gene is TRBJ2-5, the V gene TRBV28, with 13 bases identical to TRBD2. The CDR3 has 19 amino acids. Germline CDR1 MDHEN, CDR2 SYDVKM. Trimming cost V 2 bases and J 0 bases; bases outside gene matches: 9. The CDR3 spells CASSLPWTSGGHHQETQYF. As DNA, the CDR3 is TGTGCCAGCAGTTTACCCTGGACTAGCGGGGGCCACCACCAAGAGACCCAGTACTTC.